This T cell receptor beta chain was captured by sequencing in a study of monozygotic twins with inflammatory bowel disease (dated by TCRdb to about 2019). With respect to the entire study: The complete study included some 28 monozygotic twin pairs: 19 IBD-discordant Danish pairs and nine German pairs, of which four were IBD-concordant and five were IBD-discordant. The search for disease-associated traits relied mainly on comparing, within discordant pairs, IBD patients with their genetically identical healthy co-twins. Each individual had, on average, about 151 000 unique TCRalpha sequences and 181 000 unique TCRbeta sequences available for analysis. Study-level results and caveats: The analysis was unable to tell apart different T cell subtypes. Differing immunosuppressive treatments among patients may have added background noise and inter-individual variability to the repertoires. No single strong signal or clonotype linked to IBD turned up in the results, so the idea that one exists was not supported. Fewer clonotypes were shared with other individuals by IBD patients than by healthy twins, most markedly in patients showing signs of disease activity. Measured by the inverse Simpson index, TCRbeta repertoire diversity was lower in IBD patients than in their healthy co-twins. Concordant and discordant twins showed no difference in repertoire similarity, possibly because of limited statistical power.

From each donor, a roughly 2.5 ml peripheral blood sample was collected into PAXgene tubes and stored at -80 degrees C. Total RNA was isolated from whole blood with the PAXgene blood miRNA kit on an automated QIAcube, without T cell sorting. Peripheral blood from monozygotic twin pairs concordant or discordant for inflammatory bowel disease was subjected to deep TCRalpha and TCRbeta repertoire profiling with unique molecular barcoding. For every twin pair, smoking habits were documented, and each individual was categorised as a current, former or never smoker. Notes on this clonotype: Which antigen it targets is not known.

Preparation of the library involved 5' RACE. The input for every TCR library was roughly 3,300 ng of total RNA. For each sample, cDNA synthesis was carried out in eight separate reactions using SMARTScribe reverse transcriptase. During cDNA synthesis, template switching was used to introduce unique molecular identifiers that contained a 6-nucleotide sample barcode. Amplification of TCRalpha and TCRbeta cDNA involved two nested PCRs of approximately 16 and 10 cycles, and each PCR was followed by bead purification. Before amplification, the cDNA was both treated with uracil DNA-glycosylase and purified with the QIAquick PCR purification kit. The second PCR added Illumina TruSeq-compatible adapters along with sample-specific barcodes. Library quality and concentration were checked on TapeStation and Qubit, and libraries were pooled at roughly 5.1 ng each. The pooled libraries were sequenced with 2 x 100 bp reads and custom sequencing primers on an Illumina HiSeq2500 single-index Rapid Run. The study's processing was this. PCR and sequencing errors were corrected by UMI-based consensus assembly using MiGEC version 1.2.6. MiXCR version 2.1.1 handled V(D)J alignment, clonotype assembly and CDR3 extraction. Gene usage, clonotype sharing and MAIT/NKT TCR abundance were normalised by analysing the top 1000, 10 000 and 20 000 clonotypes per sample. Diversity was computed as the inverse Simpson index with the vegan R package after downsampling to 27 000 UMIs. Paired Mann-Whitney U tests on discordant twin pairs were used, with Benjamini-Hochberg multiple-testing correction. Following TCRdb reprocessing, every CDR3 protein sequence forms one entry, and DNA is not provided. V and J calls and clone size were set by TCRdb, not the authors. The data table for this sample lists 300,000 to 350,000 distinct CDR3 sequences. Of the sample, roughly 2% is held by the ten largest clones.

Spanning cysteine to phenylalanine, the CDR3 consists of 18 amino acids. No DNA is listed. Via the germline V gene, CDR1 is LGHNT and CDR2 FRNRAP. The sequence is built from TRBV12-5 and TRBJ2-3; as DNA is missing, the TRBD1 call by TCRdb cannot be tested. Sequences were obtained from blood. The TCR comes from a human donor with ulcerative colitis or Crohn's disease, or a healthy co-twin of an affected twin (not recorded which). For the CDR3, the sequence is CASGSFNNRGSYLDTQYF.